These T cell receptor beta chains were read from a single sample in a study of post-analysis software for immune sequencing data. Using its own MiXCR run on the PCR reads, TCRdb lists one record per CDR3 protein. The table records roughly 150,000 distinct CDR3 sequences, 35% to 40% of them present only once. The sequenced sample was blood, obtained after autologous hematopoietic stem cell transplantation. These receptors all come from a girl aged 5 to 17 with multiple sclerosis. The CDR3 runs from the conserved cysteine through the conserved F or W. D genes are given only for firm matches. Rows give clone size only sometimes, using once, few, many, or a class for an expanded clone.

d_call	v_call	j_call	clone_size	cdr3_aa	cdr3_nt
TRBD1	TRBV20-1	TRBJ2-1	.	CSAQGPGQGTYNEQFF	TGCAGTGCCCAGGGGCCGGGACAGGGTACCTACAATGAGCAGTTCTTC
.	TRBV20-1	TRBJ2-7	.	CSAAPVTYEQYF	TGCAGTGCTGCCCCCGTAACCTACGAGCAGTACTTC
TRBD1	TRBV7-9	TRBJ1-2	.	CASSLRLQGHSVYGYTF	TGTGCCAGCAGCTTACGTCTACAGGGGCACTCCGTTTATGGCTACACCTTC
.	TRBV20-1	TRBJ2-1	.	CSASQIISVYNEQFF	TGCAGTGCTAGCCAAATAATTAGCGTATACAATGAGCAGTTCTTC
TRBD1	TRBV5-1	TRBJ2-1	few	CASSLVGQSSYNEQFF	TGCGCCAGCAGCTTGGTGGGACAGAGCTCCTACAATGAGCAGTTCTTC
.	TRBV6-6	TRBJ2-7	few	CASSYKASVTYEQYF	TGTGCCAGCAGTTACAAGGCTAGCGTTACCTACGAGCAGTACTTC
TRBD2	TRBV6-2/TRBV6-3	TRBJ2-1	.	CASTPAGDYNEQFF	TGTGCCAGCACTCCAGCGGGGGACTACAATGAGCAGTTCTTC
TRBD2	TRBV12-3/TRBV12-4	TRBJ2-1	few	CASSWREGYNEQFF	TGTGCCAGCTCTTGGAGGGAGGGCTACAATGAGCAGTTCTTC
.	TRBV4-2	TRBJ2-4	few	CASSPSAAKNIQYF	TGTGCCAGCAGCCCGTCGGCGGCCAAAAACATTCAGTACTTC
.	TRBV20-1	TRBJ2-7	few	CSAVVGTSYEQYF	TGCAGTGCCGTCGTAGGGACCTCCTACGAGCAGTACTTC
.	TRBV28	TRBJ1-5	.	CASKGSNQPQHF	TGTGCCAGCAAGGGGTCCAATCAGCCCCAGCATTTT
.	TRBV29-1	TRBJ2-7	few	CSVRGAEQYF	TGCAGCGTTCGGGGGGCCGAGCAGTACTTC
TRBD2	TRBV5-1	TRBJ2-5	.	CASSKAGGETQYF	TGCGCCAGCAGCAAGGCGGGAGGAGAGACCCAGTACTTC
TRBD2	TRBV5-1	TRBJ2-7	.	CASSLGLAASYEQYF	TGCGCCAGCAGCTTGGGACTAGCGGCCTCCTACGAGCAGTACTTC
.	TRBV9	TRBJ2-3	.	CASGGTGQGPPDTQYF	TGTGCCAGCGGCGGTACGGGCCAGGGACCCCCAGATACGCAGTATTTT
TRBD2	TRBV6-5	TRBJ2-7	few	CASRARGGSYEQYF	TGTGCCAGCAGAGCCCGGGGCGGGAGTTACGAGCAGTACTTC
TRBD1	TRBV7-2	TRBJ2-7	.	CASSSRQGQLNEQYF	TGTGCCAGCAGCTCCCGACAGGGGCAGCTGAACGAGCAGTACTTC
TRBD2	TRBV12-3/TRBV12-4	TRBJ2-5	few	CASSLAMAGEQYF	TGTGCCAGCAGTTTAGCGATGGCGGGAGAGCAGTACTTC
.	TRBV7-9	TRBJ1-2	many	CASSQQGGTGSYGYTF	TGTGCCAGCAGCCAGCAAGGTGGGACGGGATCCTATGGCTACACCTTC
.	TRBV7-3	TRBJ2-1	many	CASSLIAGTYNEQFF	TGTGCCAGCAGCTTAATTGCGGGGACCTACAATGAGCAGTTCTTC
TRBD2	TRBV9	TRBJ2-1	few	CASSVGGRAGDNEQFF	TGTGCCAGCAGCGTCGGCGGGAGGGCCGGAGACAATGAGCAGTTCTTC
TRBD2	TRBV2	TRBJ2-7	.	CATIREVAGEWARSYERYF	TGTGCCACCATCCGCGAGGTAGCGGGAGAGTGGGCAAGGTCCTACGAGCGGTACTTC
.	TRBV4-3	TRBJ2-5	.	CASSQGLAVGEAQYF	TGCGCCAGCAGCCAAGGCCTGGCAGTCGGAGAGGCCCAGTACTTC
.	TRBV7-9	TRBJ2-1	.	CASSLALGSTEQFF	TGTGCCAGCAGCTTAGCGTTGGGTAGCACCGAGCAGTTCTTC
.	TRBV25-1	TRBJ2-7	.	CASSDQGHYEQYF	TGTGCCAGCAGTGACCAGGGTCACTACGAGCAGTACTTC
.	TRBV2	TRBJ2-1	many	CASPGGRDNAYNEQFF	TGTGCCAGCCCAGGGGGGAGGGACAACGCCTACAATGAGCAGTTCTTC
TRBD2	TRBV7-7	TRBJ2-1	few	CASSLAPSGVKVYNEQFF	TGTGCTAGCAGCTTAGCCCCTAGCGGGGTTAAGGTTTACAATGAGCAGTTCTTC
TRBD2	TRBV5-1	TRBJ2-1	few	CASSFRREVHYEQFF	TGCGCCAGCAGCTTCCGGCGGGAGGTCCACTATGAGCAGTTCTTC
.	TRBV20-1	TRBJ2-7	few	CSAIVGRTSGEQYF	TGCAGTGCTATTGTCGGAAGGACGAGTGGGGAGCAGTACTTC
.	TRBV7-2	TRBJ2-3	.	CASSFGAGTARDTQYF	TGTGCCAGCAGCTTTGGGGCAGGGACTGCCAGGGATACGCAGTATTTT
.	TRBV29-1	TRBJ2-7	.	CSVELGHLSSYEQYF	TGCAGCGTCGAACTGGGACACTTAAGCTCCTACGAGCAGTACTTC
TRBD1	TRBV12-3/TRBV12-4	TRBJ2-1	.	CTSSYTGGPSEQFF	TGTACCAGCAGTTATACAGGGGGCCCGTCGGAGCAGTTCTTC
.	TRBV20-1	TRBJ1-6	.	CSARDLPLVHF	TGCAGTGCTAGAGATCTCCCGCTCGTCCACTTT
.	TRBV5-1	TRBJ1-2	.	CASSLPGAYGYTF	TGCGCCAGCAGCTTGCCCGGGGCCTATGGCTACACCTTC
TRBD1	TRBV11-3	TRBJ1-2	.	CASSRDRDGYTF	TGTGCCAGCAGCCGGGACAGGGATGGCTACACCTTC
.	TRBV10-1	TRBJ2-1	few	CASSESGRNEQFF	TGCGCCAGCAGTGAGTCGGGGCGGAATGAGCAGTTCTTC
TRBD1	TRBV24-1	TRBJ2-3	.	CATGRQGGPDTQYF	TGTGCCACCGGCCGACAGGGGGGCCCAGATACGCAGTATTTT
.	TRBV11-3	TRBJ2-1	few	CASSPDPGSRYNEQFF	TGTGCCAGCAGCCCCGACCCGGGCTCACGATACAATGAGCAGTTCTTC
.	TRBV27	TRBJ1-2	many	CASSLGEGYGYTF	TGTGCCAGCAGTTTAGGGGAAGGCTATGGCTACACCTTC
TRBD2	TRBV6-4	TRBJ2-4	.	CASSELAGARAKNIQYF	TGTGCCAGCAGTGAACTAGCGGGAGCGAGAGCCAAAAACATTCAGTACTTC
TRBD1	TRBV20-1	TRBJ2-5	.	CSARGRGTGGLETQYF	TGCAGTGCTAGAGGGCGGGGGACAGGGGGCTTAGAGACCCAGTACTTC